The rows below give T cell receptor beta chains drawn from one sample of a study of blood T cell repertoires in COVID-19. Clones were sequenced by immunoSEQ multiplex PCR, and TCRdb holds only the in-frame ones, with some missing. This sample has some 270,000 clones; 80% to 85% occur once, and the top ten carry about 1.5%. The sequencing input was peripheral blood. These receptor sequences come from a middle-aged woman who had recovered from COVID-19. CDR3s include the opening cysteine and the closing phenylalanine or tryptophan. The D gene is left open where the match is weak. Not all rows give a size; the values are once, few, many and, for expanded clones, a class.

clone_size j_call d_call v_call cdr3_aa cdr3_nt
. TRBJ1-6 TRBD1 TRBV2 CASSETGSLSPLHF TGTGCCAGCAGTGAGACAGGGTCTTTGTCACCCCTCCACTTT
. TRBJ2-2 TRBD2 TRBV7-9 CASSFGRAANTGELFF TGTGCCAGCAGCTTCGGGAGGGCAGCAAACACCGGGGAGCTGTTTTTT
. TRBJ2-7 . TRBV28 CASSLERVIIREQYF TGTGCCAGCAGTTTGGAGAGGGTAATAATCCGCGAGCAGTACTTC
. TRBJ1-6 . TRBV28 CASSLFSNGFSSYNSPLHF TGTGCCAGCAGTTTATTTAGCAATGGGTTTAGCTCCTATAATTCACCCCTCCACTTT
few TRBJ2-7 TRBD2 TRBV7-9 CASSLNSGGSYEQYF TGTGCCAGCAGCTTAAACAGCGGGGGCTCCTACGAGCAGTACTTC
once TRBJ2-1 TRBD2 TRBV9 CASSVSGNLGNEQFF TGTGCCAGCAGCGTCAGCGGGAACCTGGGCAATGAGCAGTTCTTC
. TRBJ2-7 TRBD1 TRBV7-6 CASSAQGASDEQYF TGTGCCAGCAGCGCGCAGGGGGCCTCGGACGAGCAGTACTTC
. TRBJ1-2 TRBD1 TRBV5-1 CASSPVPTGSGYGYTF TGCGCCAGCAGCCCAGTCCCGACAGGGTCCGGCTATGGCTACACCTTC
few TRBJ2-7 TRBD1 TRBV4-1 CASSLPNYRDRGYEQYF TGCGCCAGCAGCCTCCCGAACTACCGGGACAGGGGCTACGAGCAGTACTTC
. TRBJ1-1 . TRBV7-9 CASSLFGGGRNTEAFF TGTGCCAGCAGCTTATTTGGGGGAGGAAGGAACACTGAAGCTTTCTTT
. TRBJ2-2 . TRBV6-4 CASSFSGTGELFF TGTGCCAGCAGTTTTAGCGGAACCGGGGAGCTGTTTTTT
. TRBJ2-3 TRBD2 TRBV3-1/TRBV3-2 CASSHPGLVADTQYF TGTGCCAGCAGCCACCCGGGACTAGTCGCAGATACGCAGTATTTT
. TRBJ2-5 . TRBV3-1/TRBV3-2 CASTPGYTLQETQYF TGTGCCAGCACCCCAGGGTATACCTTACAAGAGACCCAGTACTTC
. TRBJ2-2 . TRBV27 CASSHLGGTVTGELFF TGTGCCAGCAGCCACCTTGGCGGGACAGTTACCGGGGAGCTGTTTTTT
. TRBJ2-3 . TRBV2 CASSGFQGTDTQYF TGTGCCAGCAGTGGCTTCCAGGGCACAGATACGCAGTATTTT
. TRBJ1-5 TRBD1 TRBV6-1 CASSEDRGTQPQHF TGTGCCAGCAGTGAGGACAGGGGAACTCAGCCCCAGCATTTT
. TRBJ2-1 . TRBV4-1 CASSQTGSYNEQFF TGCGCCAGCAGCCAAACCGGGAGCTACAATGAGCAGTTCTTC
. TRBJ1-4 . TRBV11-3 CASSPQSTNEKLFF TGTGCCAGCAGCCCACAGTCAACTAATGAAAAACTGTTTTTT
. TRBJ2-7 . TRBV6-6 CASSLRQGLYEQYF TGTGCCAGCAGCCTCCGACAGGGACTCTACGAGCAGTACTTC
once TRBJ1-6 . TRBV19 CATQGRPFENSPLHF TGTGCCACCCAGGGGCGTCCGTTCGAGAATTCACCCCTCCACTTT
. TRBJ1-2 . TRBV5-1 CASSLEGTLGYTF TGCGCCAGCAGCTTGGAGGGGACTTTAGGCTACACCTTC
. TRBJ1-3 . TRBV24-1 CATSDSRGSGNTIYF TGTGCCACCAGTGACTCAAGGGGATCTGGAAACACCATATATTTT
. TRBJ2-1 . TRBV6-4 CASSDSSAASEQFF TGTGCCAGCAGTGACTCGTCCGCCGCCAGTGAGCAGTTCTTC
. TRBJ2-1 TRBD2 TRBV5-5 CASSEGAGGYNEQFF TGTGCCAGCAGCGAGGGTGCGGGGGGCTACAATGAGCAGTTCTTC
once TRBJ2-1 TRBD1 TRBV9 CASNPTGVIYNEQFF TGTGCCAGCAACCCGACAGGGGTGATTTACAATGAGCAGTTCTTC
. TRBJ2-3 . TRBV5-5 CASSIDRYTDTQYF TGTGCCAGCAGCATAGACAGGTACACAGATACGCAGTATTTT
. TRBJ1-1 . TRBV6-5 CASSYSIRGTEAFF TGTGCCAGCAGTTACTCTATCCGGGGGACTGAAGCTTTCTTT
. TRBJ1-5 . TRBV7-9 CASSLGVGPEPQHF TGTGCCAGCAGCTTAGGAGTGGGCCCGGAGCCCCAGCATTTT
. TRBJ2-5 . TRBV23-1 CASSQSAGIEETQYF TGCGCCAGCAGTCAATCTGCCGGGATTGAAGAGACCCAGTACTTC
. TRBJ2-7 TRBD1 TRBV30 CAWSQGDEQYF TGTGCCTGGAGTCAGGGGGACGAGCAGTACTTC
. TRBJ2-1 TRBD1 TRBV3-1/TRBV3-2 CASSQGTGGYNEQFF TGTGCCAGCAGCCAGGGGACAGGGGGCTACAATGAGCAGTTCTTC